These 15 T cell receptor beta chains share one sample of origin, sequenced in a study of shared clonotypes between healthy human individuals. Clones were read by immunoSEQ multiplex PCR, and TCRdb kept only the in-frame ones, dropping some. The repertoire consists of around 2.3 million clones, with approximately 95% occurring once and the leading ten covering more than 0.1%. Sequences were obtained from naive CD4+ T cells sorted from blood. Subset noted: CD45RA+ positively selected. Every receptor here comes from a man in his late teens or twenties in good health.

CDR3 amino acids: CTSSQDGTSGARSSREQYF. DNA for the CDR3: TGCACCAGCAGCCAAGATGGGACTAGCGGGGCTAGGAGTTCGCGCGAGCAGTACTTC. The chain combines TRBV1 with TRBJ2-7; TRBD2, the table's D call, was not compared with the DNA. TRBV1 is noted as a pseudogene. The CDR3 covers 19 residues.

This chain joins TRBV6-1 and TRBJ2-7; TRBD1 agrees at 8 bases. This CDR3 has 13 amino acids. The V and J ends lost 6 bases and 3 bases, in that order; junction bases with no gene match: 4. CDR1 and CDR2 from the germline V gene are MNHNS and SASEGT. CDR3 in amino acids: CASSDRGYYEQYF. DNA for the CDR3: TGTGCCAGCAGCGACAGGGGTTACTACGAGCAGTACTTC.

To note about this clone: Other DNA sequences in this sample translate to the same CDR3. The chain has TRBV7-2 and TRBJ1-2, with 10 bases fitting TRBD1. Germline loops: CDR1 SGHTA, CDR2 FQGNSA. This CDR3 contains 14 residues. With V trimmed by 4 bases and J by 6 bases, 5 bases remained unmatched. In nucleotides, the CDR3 is TGTGCCAGCAGCTCCAGGACAGGGGGGAATGGCTACACCTTC. The encoded protein is CASSSRTGGNGYTF.

The J gene is TRBJ1-1, the V gene TRBV7-2, with TRBD1 identical over 9 bases. With 5 bases clipped from V and 0 bases from J, the junction kept 10 bases outside the gene matches. CDR1 and CDR2 (germline): SGHTA, FQGNSA. This CDR3 comprises 17 residues. The CDR3 spells CASSQGQGKGMNTEAFF. The CDR3 DNA sequence: TGTGCCAGCAGCCAGGGACAGGGCAAGGGGATGAACACTGAAGCTTTCTTT.

This clone was recorded only once. The chain employs TRBV5-4 and TRBJ2-7, with 8 bases matching TRBD2. The germline gives CDR1 SGHNT, CDR2 YYREEE (reference sequence). The CDR3 runs 16 residues. V was clipped by 2 bases and J by 4 bases; unmatched bases: 11. CDR3 loop: CASSLLGTRGSYEQYF. The CDR3 DNA follows: TGTGCCAGCAGCTTACTGGGGACTAGAGGCAGTTACGAGCAGTACTTC.

This sequence joins TRBV5-6 and TRBJ2-1, with 14 bases identical to TRBD2. J was trimmed by 9 bases and V by 4 bases; bases with no gene match: 6. The germline CDR1 and CDR2 sequences are SGHDT and YYEEEE. CDR3 length: 15 amino acids. CDR3: CASSPGLAGVSEQFF. CDR3 nucleotide sequence: TGTGCCAGCAGCCCGGGACTAGCGGGAGTCAGTGAGCAGTTCTTC.

This sequence joins TRBV6-4 and TRBJ1-5; D not certain. Germline V gene sequence: CDR1 MRHNA, CDR2 SNTAGT. CDR3 length: 14 amino acids. Trimming took off 9 bases at V and 0 bases at J, with 12 bases between the two ends. The DNA for the CDR3 is TGTGCCAGAATTATAGAGGGTAGCAATCAGCCCCAGCATTTT. The encoded protein is CARIIEGSNQPQHF.

The chain links TRBV11-2 to TRBJ2-2, with TRBD1 identical over 9 bases. The V gene end was trimmed by 6 bases and the J gene end by 5 bases; junction bases not matched to a gene: 1. This CDR3 is 13 amino acids long. Germline V CDR1 and CDR2: SGHAT, FQNNGV. The CDR3 loop is CASRGQGTGELFF. CDR3 coding DNA: TGTGCCAGCAGAGGACAGGGGACCGGGGAGCTGTTTTTT.

The rearrangement links TRBV5-1 to TRBJ1-1; D unclear. This CDR3 has 14 residues. The germline V gene has CDR1 SGHRS and CDR2 YFSETQ. V lost 4 bases and J lost 3, with 13 bases in between. The CDR3 loop reads CASSAAGDDTEAFF. Here the CDR3 DNA reads TGCGCCAGCAGCGCGGCGGGTGATGACACTGAAGCTTTCTTT.

The chain uses TRBV5-1 and TRBJ2-7, with TRBD1 identical over 7 bases. V was pared by 1 base and J by 6 bases, with 28 bases of the junction left unmatched. The CDR3 extends over 21 amino acids. Germline V lookup: CDR1 SGHRS, CDR2 YFSETQ. Written as DNA, the CDR3 is TGCGCCAGCAGCTTGTGGGCACAGGGGCCCGTGAGGGCCGGTGGGGACAGCGAGCAGTACTTC. Encoded protein: CASSLWAQGPVRAGGDSEQYF.

The rearrangement links TRBV4-1 to TRBJ2-1; TRBD2 matches at 9 bases. This CDR3 region has 18 residues. J gave up 3 bases and V 0 bases, and 9 bases lay outside the gene matches. Per germline, CDR1 MGHRA and CDR2 YSYEKL. In DNA, the CDR3 is TGCGCCAGCAGCCAAGATCGGTTTGCGGGGGGGCACTACAATGAGCAGTTCTTC. It codes for CASSQDRFAGGHYNEQFF.

This clone was counted a single time. The chain employs TRBV5-1 and TRBJ2-3; D is unresolved. Germline V gene sequence: CDR1 SGHRS, CDR2 YFSETQ. The V end lost 3 bases, the J end lost 5 bases, and 19 bases lay between the germline ends. The CDR3 length is 16 residues. The CDR3 reads CASSSGRSPYIDTQYF. In nucleotides, the CDR3 is TGCGCCAGCAGCTCAGGACGGAGTCCCTACATAGATACGCAGTATTTT.

V is TRBV18 and J is TRBJ2-5; D gene unclear. Germline CDR1 and CDR2: KGHSH and LQKENI. The CDR3 consists of 15 residues. V lost 1 base and J 2 bases, leaving 11 bases between the germline ends. The CDR3 nucleotides read TGTGCCAGCTCACCACTTGTTGCAGAACAAGAGACCCAGTACTTC. Its translation: CASSPLVAEQETQYF.

The chain links TRBV5-4 to TRBJ2-2; unclear D gene. This CDR3 comprises 16 residues. CDR1 and CDR2 from the germline V gene are SGHNT and YYREEE (reference sequence). With 0 bases removed from V and 2 bases from J, the gap between germline ends came to 11 bases. The CDR3 DNA reads as TGTGCCAGCAGCTTGGTTCAGCCATTCAACACCGGGGAGCTGTTTTTT. Protein product: CASSLVQPFNTGELFF.

This chain connects TRBV30 to TRBJ1-1; weak D call: TRBD1 (5 bases). Trimming removed 4 bases from V and 3 bases from J, with 15 bases in between. CDR3 size: 14 residues. Germline assignment: CDR1 GTSNPN and CDR2 SVGIG (reference sequence). CDR3 coding DNA: TGTGCCTGGACCCCGGGGGGGATGTACACTGAAGCTTTCTTT. Residues: CAWTPGGMYTEAFF.